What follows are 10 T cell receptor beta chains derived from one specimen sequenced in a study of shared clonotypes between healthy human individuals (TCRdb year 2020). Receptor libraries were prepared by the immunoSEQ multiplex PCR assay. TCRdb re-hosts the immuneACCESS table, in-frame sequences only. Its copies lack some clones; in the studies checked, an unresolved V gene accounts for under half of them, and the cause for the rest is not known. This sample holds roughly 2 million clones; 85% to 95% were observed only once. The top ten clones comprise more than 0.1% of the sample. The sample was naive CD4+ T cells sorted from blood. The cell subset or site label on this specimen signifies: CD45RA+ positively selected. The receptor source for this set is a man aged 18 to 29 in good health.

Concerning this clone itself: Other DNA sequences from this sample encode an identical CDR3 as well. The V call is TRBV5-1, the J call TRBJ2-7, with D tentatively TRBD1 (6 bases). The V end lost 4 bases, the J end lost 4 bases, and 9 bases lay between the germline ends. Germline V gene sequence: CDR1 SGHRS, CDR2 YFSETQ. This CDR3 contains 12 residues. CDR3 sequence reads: CASSQQGYEQYF. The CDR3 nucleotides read TGCGCCAGCAGCCAGCAGGGGTACGAGCAGTACTTC. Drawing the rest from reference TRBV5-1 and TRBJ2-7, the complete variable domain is KAGVTQTPRYLIKTRGQQVTLSCSPISGHRSVSWYQQTPGQGLQFLFEYFSETQRNKGNFPGRFSGRQFSNSRSEMNVSTLELGDSALYLCASSQQGYEQYFGPGTRLTVT.

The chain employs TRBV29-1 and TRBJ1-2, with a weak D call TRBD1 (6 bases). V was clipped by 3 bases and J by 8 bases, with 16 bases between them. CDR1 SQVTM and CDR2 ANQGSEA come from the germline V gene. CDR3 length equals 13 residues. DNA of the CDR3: TGCAGCGTTGAGAGAAGGGGGGGTCGCGGCTACACCTTC. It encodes CSVERRGGRGYTF.

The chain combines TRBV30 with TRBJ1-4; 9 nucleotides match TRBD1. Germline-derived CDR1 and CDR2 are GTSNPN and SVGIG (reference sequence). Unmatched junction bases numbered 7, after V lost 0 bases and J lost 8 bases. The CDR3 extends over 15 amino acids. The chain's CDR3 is CAWSVGTGRSEKLFF. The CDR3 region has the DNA TGTGCCTGGAGTGTAGGGACAGGGCGATCCGAAAAACTGTTTTTT.

CDR3 nucleotides: TGTGCCAGCTCACTGACTAGCGGGGGGCTTCACAATGAGCAGTTCTTC. This sequence encodes CASSLTSGGLHNEQFF. J is TRBJ2-1 and V is TRBV18, with 13 bases fitting TRBD2. Germline lookup yields CDR1 KGHSH and CDR2 LQKENI. Losses at the gene ends were 4 bases for V and 5 bases for J; bases not matched to a gene: 5. CDR3 length: 16 residues.

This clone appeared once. CDR3 nucleotides: TGTGCCAGCAGCGTAGGTCATGGGACGCAGTACGAGCAGTACTTC. Translating gives CASSVGHGTQYEQYF. The chain combines TRBV9 with TRBJ2-7, with D possibly called TRBD1 or TRBD2 (5 bases each). The CDR3 loop spans 15 amino acids. Germline V gene lookup returns CDR1 SGDLS and CDR2 YYNGEE. Trimming cost V 0 bases and J 4 bases, with 14 bases left between them.

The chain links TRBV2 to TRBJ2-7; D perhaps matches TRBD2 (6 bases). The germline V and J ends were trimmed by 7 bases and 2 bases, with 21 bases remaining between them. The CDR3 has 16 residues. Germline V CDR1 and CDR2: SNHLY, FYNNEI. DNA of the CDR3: TGTGCCAGCATGGGGGGTTTGGCTGTAGCGACCTACGAGCAGTACTTC. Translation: CASMGGLAVATYEQYF.

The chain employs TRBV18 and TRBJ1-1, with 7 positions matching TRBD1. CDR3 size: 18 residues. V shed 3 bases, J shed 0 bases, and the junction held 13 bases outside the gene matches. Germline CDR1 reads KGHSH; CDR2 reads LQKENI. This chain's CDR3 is CASSPQRGGIILNTEAFF. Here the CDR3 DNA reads TGTGCCAGCTCACCCCAACGAGGGGGCATCATCTTGAACACTGAAGCTTTCTTT. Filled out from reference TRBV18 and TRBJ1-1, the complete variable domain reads NAGVMQNPRHLVRRRGQEARLRCSPMKGHSHVYWYRQLPEEGLKFMVYLQKENIIDESGMPKERFSAEFPKEGPSILRIQQVVRGDSAAYFCASSPQRGGIILNTEAFFGQGTRLTVV.

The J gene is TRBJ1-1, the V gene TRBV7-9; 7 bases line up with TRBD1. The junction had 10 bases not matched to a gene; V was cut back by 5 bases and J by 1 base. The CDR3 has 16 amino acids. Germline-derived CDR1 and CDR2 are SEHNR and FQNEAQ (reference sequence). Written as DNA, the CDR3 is TGTGCCAGCAGCCAATCCCCGGGACAGCCGAACACTGAAGCTTTCTTT. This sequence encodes CASSQSPGQPNTEAFF.

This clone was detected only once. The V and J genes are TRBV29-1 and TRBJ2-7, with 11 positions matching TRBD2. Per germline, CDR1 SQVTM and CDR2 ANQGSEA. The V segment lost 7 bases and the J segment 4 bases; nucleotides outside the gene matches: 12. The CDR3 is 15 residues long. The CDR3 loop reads CSASMGTSGVYEQYF. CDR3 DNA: TGCAGCGCTTCGATGGGGACTAGCGGAGTTTACGAGCAGTACTTC.

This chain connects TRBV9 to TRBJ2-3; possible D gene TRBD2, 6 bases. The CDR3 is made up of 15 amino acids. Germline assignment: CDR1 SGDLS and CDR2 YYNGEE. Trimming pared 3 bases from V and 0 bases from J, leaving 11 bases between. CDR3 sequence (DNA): TGTGCCAGCAGCGCGGGACTGCAAAGCACAGATACGCAGTATTTT. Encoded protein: CASSAGLQSTDTQYF.